The 22 T cell receptor beta chains given below trace back to one sample, sequenced in a study of CD8+CD57+ T cells in acquired aplastic anemia. Those patients picked for sequencing had displayed CD8+CD57+ cell expansion on flow cytometry. Profiling of TCR beta VDJ combinations and CDR3 sequences used genomic DNA as template. One entry per CDR3 protein, called by TCRdb with MiXCR from the reads. The sample shows about 180,000 distinct CDR3 sequences, about 50% of them seen only once. Sequenced material: sorted CD4+, CD8+, or CD8+CD57+ T cells (not recorded which) from PBMCs. Every receptor here comes from a human donor with aplastic anemia.

The rearrangement uses TRBV2 and TRBJ1-5; 8 bases fit TRBD1. Germline trimming cut 10 bases from V and 1 base from J; bases unmatched to any gene: 6. In germline, CDR1 is SNHLY, CDR2 FYNNEI. The CDR3 consists of 14 residues. CDR3 residues: CATEGTGSNQPQHF. Written as DNA, the CDR3 is TGTGCCACCGAAGGGACAGGAAGCAATCAGCCCCAGCATTTT.

This chain uses TRBV7-4 with TRBJ1-5; a possible D gene is TRBD1 (5 bases). This CDR3 is built from 12 residues. Trimming took 6 bases from V and 6 from J, leaving 9 bases between them. In germline, CDR1 is SGHVT, CDR2 SQSDAQ. The CDR3, as DNA: TGTGCCAGCAGTGCAGGGACTCAGCCCCAGCATTTT. Its protein is CASSAGTQPQHF.

This clonotype was seen a handful of times. CDR3: CASSSGHPFPLHF. CDR3 coding DNA: TGTGCCAGCAGTTCGGGACACCCTTTTCCCCTCCACTTT. The chain has TRBV28 and TRBJ1-6; perhaps TRBD1 as D (6 bases). The CDR3 spans 13 residues. The V end lost 4 bases, the J end lost 13 bases, and 14 bases lay between the germline ends. Germline V CDR1 and CDR2: MDHEN, SYDVKM.

The V gene is TRBV7-6, the J gene TRBJ2-3; TRBD2 matches 8 bases. The V and J ends lost 3 bases and 1 base, in that order; junction bases with no gene match: 3. Germline V CDR1 and CDR2: SGHVS, FNYEAQ. The CDR3 is 15 residues long. CDR3 sequence reads: CASSFSGLGTDTQYF. The CDR3 DNA reads TGTGCCAGCAGCTTCTCGGGACTAGGCACAGATACGCAGTATTTT. The full variable domain, rest sourced from reference TRBV7-6 and TRBJ2-3, is GAGVSQSPRYKVTKRGQDVALRCDPISGHVSLYWYRQALGQGPEFLTYFNYEAQQDKSGLPNDRFSAERPEGSISTLTIQRTEQRDSAMYRCASSFSGLGTDTQYFGPGTRLTVL.

This chain joins TRBV11-1 and TRBJ2-6, with TRBD1 matching 10 bases. V lost 5 bases and J lost 1; bases outside the gene matches: 5. Germline V gene lookup returns CDR1 SGHAT and CDR2 FQDESV (reference sequence). The CDR3 runs 17 residues. CDR3 sequence reads: CASSPGDRGSGANVLTF. The CDR3, as DNA: TGTGCCAGCAGCCCAGGGGACAGGGGATCTGGGGCCAACGTCCTGACTTTC.

This rearrangement joins TRBV19 to TRBJ2-5; either TRBD1 or TRBD2 may fit D (6 bases each). Per germline, CDR1 LNHDA and CDR2 SQIVND (reference sequence). Trimming removed 3 bases at V and 2 bases at J, with 16 bases between. The CDR3 loop spans 16 amino acids. The CDR3 coding sequence is TGTGCCAGTAGTATGGGTACCGGGGGCCGACAAGAGACCCAGTACTTC. This sequence encodes CASSMGTGGRQETQYF.

This sequence joins TRBV2 and TRBJ1-5; a weak D match, TRBD1 (6 bases). This CDR3 contains 13 residues. Germline CDR1 reads SNHLY; CDR2 reads FYNNEI. Trimming shortened V by 10 bases and J by 2 bases, and 12 bases separated the two germline ends. CDR3 sequence (DNA): TGTGCCAACAGGGAACACGGCAATCAGCCCCAGCATTTT. Its protein is CANREHGNQPQHF.

This clonotype was detected ten times or more. The chain couples TRBV15 to TRBJ1-1; a weak D match, TRBD1 (6 bases). Germline CDR1 and CDR2: LNHNV and YYDKDF (reference sequence). There are 15 residues in the CDR3. Trimming left V 1 base short and J 5 bases short, with 14 bases between. The CDR3 loop is CATSRVVGGWTEAFF. The CDR3 DNA reads TGTGCCACCAGCAGAGTGGTAGGGGGGTGGACTGAAGCTTTCTTT.

This clonotype has at least ten counts. V is TRBV3-1 and J is TRBJ1-2; TRBD1 aligns across 10 bases. V was pared by 4 bases and J by 8 bases, with 7 bases of the junction left unmatched. Germline CDR1 is LGHDT and CDR2 is YNNKEL (reference sequence). This CDR3 has 14 amino acids. CDR3 sequence (DNA): TGTGCCAGCAGCCTGCGGGGACAGGGGAGCGGCTACACCTTC. It encodes CASSLRGQGSGYTF.

This clonotype was observed at least ten times. This sequence joins TRBV28 and TRBJ1-6; TRBD1 aligns across 7 bases. There are 13 residues in the CDR3. Looked up from germline, CDR1 is MDHEN and CDR2 is SYDVKM. The J segment lost 7 bases and the V segment lost 6 bases, leaving 3 bases of the junction unmatched. This CDR3 reads CASRSQGNSPLHF. The DNA of the CDR3 is TGTGCCAGCAGGTCACAGGGGAATTCACCCCTCCACTTT. The full variable domain, with the rest looked up from reference TRBV28 and TRBJ1-6, is DVKVTQSSRYLVKRTGEKVFLECVQDMDHENMFWYRQDPGLGLRLIYFSYDVKMKEKGDIPEGYSVSREKKERFSLILESASTNQTSMYLCASRSQGNSPLHFGNGTRLTVT.

The chain recombines TRBV7-8 with TRBJ2-7; 8 nucleotides align to TRBD1. The CDR3 has 17 amino acids. Trimming cost V 3 bases and J 9 bases; bases outside gene matches: 19. The germline CDR1 and CDR2 sequences are SGHVS and FQNEAQ. CDR3 loop: CASSFRSEDRETSGQYF. CDR3 nucleotide sequence: TGTGCCAGCAGCTTTCGGTCGGAGGACAGGGAGACTTCGGGGCAGTACTTC.

This clonotype has just a few counts. The CDR3: CSARAGVEQYF. CDR3 in DNA: TGCAGTGCTAGAGCTGGGGTCGAGCAGTACTTC. The rearrangement joins TRBV20-1 to TRBJ2-7; unclear D gene. This CDR3 contains 11 residues. Per the germline V gene, CDR1 is DFQATT and CDR2 is SNEGSKA (reference sequence). V was pared by 1 base and J by 6 bases, with 7 bases between.

This clonotype has at least ten counts. The chain recombines TRBV25-1 with TRBJ2-7; 7 bases line up with TRBD1. CDR1 and CDR2 from the germline V gene are MGHDK and SYGVNS. This CDR3 spans 13 amino acids. The V and J ends lost 0 bases and 7 bases, in that order; junction bases with no gene match: 3. CDR3 nucleotide sequence: TGTGCCAGCAGTGAATATCACAGGGGAGAGCAGTACTTC. Translated: CASSEYHRGEQYF.

The chain couples TRBV28 to TRBJ1-5; D unresolved. Trimming took 3 bases from V and 4 from J, leaving 13 bases between them. Germline CDR1 MDHEN, CDR2 SYDVKM. The CDR3 has 15 residues. The CDR3 here is CASSFGHPGNQPQHF. CDR3 coding DNA: TGTGCCAGCAGTTTCGGGCACCCTGGGAATCAGCCCCAGCATTTT.

Many counts were recorded for this clonotype. The chain recombines TRBV5-1 with TRBJ2-7; 7 nucleotides align to TRBD1. The germline gives CDR1 SGHRS, CDR2 YFSETQ. The CDR3 length is 13 residues. The trim removed 7 bases at V and 1 base at J, leaving 5 bases unmatched. This CDR3 is CASGNRGSYEQYF. The DNA of the CDR3 is TGCGCCAGCGGAAACAGGGGTTCCTACGAGCAGTACTTC.

The rearrangement links TRBV6-1 to TRBJ1-1; no definite D call. The CDR3 contains 12 residues. The V gene's germline CDR1 is MNHNS and CDR2 SASEGT. The germline V and J ends were trimmed by 7 bases and 6 bases, with 12 bases remaining between them. The CDR3 region is CASTLGSAEAFF. The CDR3, as DNA: TGTGCCAGCACCCTAGGGTCGGCTGAAGCTTTCTTT.

This rearrangement joins TRBV25-1 to TRBJ2-7; D gene unclear. V was clipped by 6 bases and J by 3 bases, with 12 bases between them. Germline CDR1 reads MGHDK; CDR2 reads SYGVNS. This CDR3 contains 13 residues. CDR3 sequence: CASSQGRIYEQYF. DNA of the CDR3: TGTGCCAGCAGCCAAGGACGGATCTACGAGCAGTACTTC.

This chain links TRBV5-6 with TRBJ1-1; possible D gene TRBD1, 6 bases. The CDR3 length is 16 residues. The V end was cut by 0 bases, the J end by 3 bases, with 15 bases between. Germline V gives CDR1 SGHDT, CDR2 YYEEEE. The CDR3 bases are TGTGCCAGCAGCTTGGCTTCTACGCCAGGGGACACTGAAGCTTTCTTT. This encodes CASSLASTPGDTEAFF.

This clonotype has a count of ten or more. The chain employs TRBV20-1 and TRBJ1-1; D ambiguous. The CDR3 loop spans 14 amino acids. The germline CDR1 and CDR2 sequences are DFQATT and SNEGSKA (reference sequence). V was cut by 3 bases and J by 0 bases, with 11 bases left in between. The CDR3 DNA reads as TGCAGTGCTAGTTCGGGCGTCATGAACACTGAAGCTTTCTTT. It is translated as CSASSGVMNTEAFF.

This clonotype was seen just once. At one end the junction does not follow the germline gene, possibly because of a read error. This chain connects TRBV28 to TRBJ1-2; perhaps TRBD1 as D (6 bases). Per the germline V gene, CDR1 is MDHEN and CDR2 is SYDVKM. CDR3 size: 14 residues. In DNA form, the CDR3 reads TGTGCCAGCAGTAAACAGGGTGCTGTAGGAGGCTACGCCTTC. Its protein product is CASSKQGAVGGYAF.

This clonotype is labeled as medium-sized. The V and J genes are TRBV10-3 and TRBJ1-6, with D maybe TRBD1 (5 bases). In germline, CDR1 is ENHRY, CDR2 SYGVKD. V was pared by 6 bases and J by 13 bases, with 13 bases between. The CDR3 spans 12 residues. For the CDR3, the DNA is TGTGCCATCAGCCTAGACAGTACGCCCCTCCACTTT. Residues: CAISLDSTPLHF.

The rearrangement links TRBV6-1 to TRBJ2-2; D perhaps matches TRBD1 (5 bases). The CDR3 has 13 amino acids. CDR1 and CDR2 (germline): MNHNS, SASEGT. V was pared by 6 bases and J by 4 bases, with 9 bases between. The CDR3 coding sequence is TGTGCCAGCAGGATGGGGCCCACCGGGGAGCTGTTTTTT. Its protein product is CASRMGPTGELFF.